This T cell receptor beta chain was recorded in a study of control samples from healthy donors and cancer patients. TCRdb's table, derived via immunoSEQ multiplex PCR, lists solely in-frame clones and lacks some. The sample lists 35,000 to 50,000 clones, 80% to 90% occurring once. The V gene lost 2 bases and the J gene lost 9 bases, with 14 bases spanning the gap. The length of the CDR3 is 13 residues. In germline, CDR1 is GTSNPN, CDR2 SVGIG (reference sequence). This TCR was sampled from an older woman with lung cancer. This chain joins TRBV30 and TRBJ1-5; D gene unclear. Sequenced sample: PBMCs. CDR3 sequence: CAWSNGASSPQHF. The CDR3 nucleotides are TGTGCCTGGAGTAATGGCGCGTCGTCGCCCCAGCATTTT.